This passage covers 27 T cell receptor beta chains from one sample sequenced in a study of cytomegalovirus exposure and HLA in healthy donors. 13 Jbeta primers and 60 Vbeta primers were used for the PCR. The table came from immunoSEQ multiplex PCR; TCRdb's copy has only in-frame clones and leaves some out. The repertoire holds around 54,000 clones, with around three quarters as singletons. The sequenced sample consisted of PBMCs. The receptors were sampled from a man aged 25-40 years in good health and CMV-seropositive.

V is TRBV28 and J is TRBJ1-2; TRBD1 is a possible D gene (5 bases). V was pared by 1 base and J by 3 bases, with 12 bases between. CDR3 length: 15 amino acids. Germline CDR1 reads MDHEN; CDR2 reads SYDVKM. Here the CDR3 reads CASSLFLGLHYGYTF. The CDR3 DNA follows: TGTGCCAGCAGTTTATTTTTGGGGCTTCACTATGGCTACACCTTC.

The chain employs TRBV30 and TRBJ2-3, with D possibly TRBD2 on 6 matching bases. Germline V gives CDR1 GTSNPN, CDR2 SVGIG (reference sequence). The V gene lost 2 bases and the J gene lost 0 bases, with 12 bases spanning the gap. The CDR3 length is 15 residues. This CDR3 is CAWSPHGGSTDTQYF. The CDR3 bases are TGTGCCTGGAGTCCCCACGGGGGTAGCACAGATACGCAGTATTTT.

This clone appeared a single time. As DNA, the CDR3 is TGTGCCAGCAGTTACAAACAGGGTCGTTCCTACGAGCAGTACTTC. It translates to CASSYKQGRSYEQYF. The rearrangement joins TRBV6-5 to TRBJ2-7, with a weak D call TRBD1 (6 bases). CDR3 size: 15 residues. V was shortened by 2 bases and J by 1 base, with 12 bases between the two germline ends. Per the germline V gene, CDR1 is MNHEY and CDR2 is SVGAGI.

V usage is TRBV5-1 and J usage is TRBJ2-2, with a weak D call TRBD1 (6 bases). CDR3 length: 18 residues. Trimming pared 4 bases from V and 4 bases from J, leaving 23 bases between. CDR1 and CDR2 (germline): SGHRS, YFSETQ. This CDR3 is CASSVTNTGRVGTGELFF. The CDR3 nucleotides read TGCGCCAGCAGCGTGACCAATACAGGGAGAGTTGGCACCGGGGAGCTGTTTTTT. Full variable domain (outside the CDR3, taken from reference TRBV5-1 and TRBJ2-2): KAGVTQTPRYLIKTRGQQVTLSCSPISGHRSVSWYQQTPGQGLQFLFEYFSETQRNKGNFPGRFSGRQFSNSRSEMNVSTLELGDSALYLCASSVTNTGRVGTGELFFGEGSRLTVL.

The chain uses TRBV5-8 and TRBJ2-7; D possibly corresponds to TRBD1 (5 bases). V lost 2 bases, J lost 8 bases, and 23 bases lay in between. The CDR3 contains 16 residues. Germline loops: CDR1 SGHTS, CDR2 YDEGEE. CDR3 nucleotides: TGTGCCAGCAGCTTAATTTTCAGGGAAATCGAGATCAAGCAGTACTTC. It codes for CASSLIFREIEIKQYF.

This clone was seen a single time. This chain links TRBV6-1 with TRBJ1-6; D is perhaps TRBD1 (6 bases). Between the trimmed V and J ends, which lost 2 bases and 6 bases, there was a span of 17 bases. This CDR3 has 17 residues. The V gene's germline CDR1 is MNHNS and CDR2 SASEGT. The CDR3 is CASSEFMEQGGNSPLHF. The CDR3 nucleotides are TGTGCCAGCAGTGAATTCATGGAACAGGGTGGTAATTCACCCCTCCACTTT.

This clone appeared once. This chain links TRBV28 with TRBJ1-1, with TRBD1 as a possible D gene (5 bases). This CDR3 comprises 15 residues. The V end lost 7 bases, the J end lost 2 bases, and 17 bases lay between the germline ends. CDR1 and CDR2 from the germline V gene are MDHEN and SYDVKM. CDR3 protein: CASIPRGEPNTEAFF. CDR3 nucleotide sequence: TGTGCCAGCATTCCAAGGGGTGAACCAAACACTGAAGCTTTCTTT.

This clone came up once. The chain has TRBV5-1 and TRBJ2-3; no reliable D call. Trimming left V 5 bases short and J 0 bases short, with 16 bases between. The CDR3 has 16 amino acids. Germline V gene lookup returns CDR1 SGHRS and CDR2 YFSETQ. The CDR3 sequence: CASSSGGPGSTDTQYF. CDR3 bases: TGCGCCAGCAGTTCCGGCGGCCCCGGGAGCACAGATACGCAGTATTTT.

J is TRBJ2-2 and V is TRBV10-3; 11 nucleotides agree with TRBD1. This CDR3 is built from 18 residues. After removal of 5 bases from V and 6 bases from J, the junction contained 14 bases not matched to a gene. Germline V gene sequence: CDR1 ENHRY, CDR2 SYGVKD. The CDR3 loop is CAISKVSGQGASSGELFF. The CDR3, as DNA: TGTGCCATCAGTAAAGTCTCAGGACAGGGGGCTTCGTCCGGGGAGCTGTTTTTT.

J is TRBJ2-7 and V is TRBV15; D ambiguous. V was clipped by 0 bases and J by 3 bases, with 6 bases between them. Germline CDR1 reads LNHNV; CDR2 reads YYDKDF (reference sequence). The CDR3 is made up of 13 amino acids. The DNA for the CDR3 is TGTGCCACCAGCAGAGATCCCCTCTACGAGCAGTACTTC. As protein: CATSRDPLYEQYF.

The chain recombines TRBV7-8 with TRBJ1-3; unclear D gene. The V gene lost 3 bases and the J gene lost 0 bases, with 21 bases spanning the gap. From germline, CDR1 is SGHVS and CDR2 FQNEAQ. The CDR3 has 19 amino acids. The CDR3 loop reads CASSLLAAVSRSSGNTIYF. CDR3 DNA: TGTGCCAGCAGCTTGCTCGCTGCTGTGTCGAGGAGCTCTGGAAACACCATATATTTT.

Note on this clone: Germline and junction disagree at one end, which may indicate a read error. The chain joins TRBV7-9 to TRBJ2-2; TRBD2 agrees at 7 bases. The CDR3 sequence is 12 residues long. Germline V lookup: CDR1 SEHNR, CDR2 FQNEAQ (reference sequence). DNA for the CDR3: TGTTCCAGCTCTCGGCGGGAGGGGGAGCTGTTTTTT. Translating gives CSSSRREGELFF.

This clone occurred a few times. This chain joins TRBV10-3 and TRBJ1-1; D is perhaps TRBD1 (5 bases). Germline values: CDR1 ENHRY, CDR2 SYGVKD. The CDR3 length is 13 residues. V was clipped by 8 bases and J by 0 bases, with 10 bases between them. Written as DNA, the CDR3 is TGTGCCATCGAAGCGGGGGTGAACACTGAAGCTTTCTTT. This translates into CAIEAGVNTEAFF.

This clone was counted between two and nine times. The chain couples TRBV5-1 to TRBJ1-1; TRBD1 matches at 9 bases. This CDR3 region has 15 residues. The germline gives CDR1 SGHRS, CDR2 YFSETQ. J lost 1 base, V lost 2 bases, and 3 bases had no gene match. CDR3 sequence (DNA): TGCGCCAGCAGCTTTACGACAGGGGGGAACACTGAAGCTTTCTTT. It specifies CASSFTTGGNTEAFF.

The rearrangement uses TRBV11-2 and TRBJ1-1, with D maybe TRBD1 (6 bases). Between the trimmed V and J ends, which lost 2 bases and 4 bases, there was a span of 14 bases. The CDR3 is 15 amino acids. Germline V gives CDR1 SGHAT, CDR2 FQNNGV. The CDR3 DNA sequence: TGTGCCAGCAGCTTATCCCAGGGGTCGGGCACTGAAGCTTTCTTT. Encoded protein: CASSLSQGSGTEAFF.

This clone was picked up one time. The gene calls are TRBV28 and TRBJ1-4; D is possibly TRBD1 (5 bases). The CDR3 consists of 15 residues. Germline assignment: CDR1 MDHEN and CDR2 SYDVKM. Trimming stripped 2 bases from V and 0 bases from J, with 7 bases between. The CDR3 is CASSLKGPTNEKLFF. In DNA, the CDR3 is TGTGCCAGCAGTTTAAAGGGGCCAACTAATGAAAAACTGTTTTTT.

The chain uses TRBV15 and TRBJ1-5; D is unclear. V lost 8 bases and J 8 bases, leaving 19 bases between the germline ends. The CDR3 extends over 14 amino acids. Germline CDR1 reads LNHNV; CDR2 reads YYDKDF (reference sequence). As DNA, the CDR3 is TGTGCCACCCCCCTCGGCAGGCAAAGAAAGCCCCAGCATTTT. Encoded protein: CATPLGRQRKPQHF. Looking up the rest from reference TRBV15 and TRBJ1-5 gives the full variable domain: DAMVIQNPRYQVTQFGKPVTLSCSQTLNHNVMYWYQQKSSQAPKLLFHYYDKDFNNEADTPDNFQSRRPNTSFCFLDIRSPGLGDTAMYLCATPLGRQRKPQHFGDGTRLSIL.

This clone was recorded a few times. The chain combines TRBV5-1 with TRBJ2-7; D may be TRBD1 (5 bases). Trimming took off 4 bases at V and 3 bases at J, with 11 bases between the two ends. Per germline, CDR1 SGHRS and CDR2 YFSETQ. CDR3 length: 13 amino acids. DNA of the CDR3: TGCGCCAGCAGCATGACAGCCAGCTACGAGCAGTACTTC. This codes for CASSMTASYEQYF.

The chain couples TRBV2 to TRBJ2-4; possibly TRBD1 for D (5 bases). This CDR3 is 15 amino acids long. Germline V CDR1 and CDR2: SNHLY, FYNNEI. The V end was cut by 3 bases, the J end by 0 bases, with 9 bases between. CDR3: CASSDDRLAKNIQYF. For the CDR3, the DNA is TGTGCCAGCAGTGATGACAGACTAGCCAAAAACATTCAGTACTTC.

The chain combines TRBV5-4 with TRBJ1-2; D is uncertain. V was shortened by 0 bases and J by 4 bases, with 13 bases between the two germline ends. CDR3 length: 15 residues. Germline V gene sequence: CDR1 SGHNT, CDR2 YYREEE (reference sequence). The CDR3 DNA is TGTGCCAGCAGCTTGGCCTCGGAGGGTGGCTATGGCTACACCTTC. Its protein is CASSLASEGGYGYTF.

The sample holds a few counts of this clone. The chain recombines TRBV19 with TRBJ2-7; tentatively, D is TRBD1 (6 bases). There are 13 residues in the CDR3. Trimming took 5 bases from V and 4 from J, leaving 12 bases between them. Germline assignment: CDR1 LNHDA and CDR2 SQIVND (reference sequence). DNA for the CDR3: TGTGCCAGTAGTTTCGGACAGAAATACGAGCAGTACTTC. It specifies CASSFGQKYEQYF. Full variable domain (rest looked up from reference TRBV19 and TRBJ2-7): DGGITQSPKYLFRKEGQNVTLSCEQNLNHDAMYWYRQDPGQGLRLIYYSQIVNDFQKGDIAEGYSVSREKKESFPLTVTSAQKNPTAFYLCASSFGQKYEQYFGPGTRLTVT.

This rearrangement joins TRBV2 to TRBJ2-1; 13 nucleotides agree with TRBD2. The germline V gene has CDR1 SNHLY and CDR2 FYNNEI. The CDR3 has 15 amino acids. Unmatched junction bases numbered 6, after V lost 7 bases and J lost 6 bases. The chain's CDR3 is CASKFTSGGGNEQFF. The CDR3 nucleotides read TGTGCCAGCAAATTTACTAGCGGGGGGGGCAATGAGCAGTTCTTC.

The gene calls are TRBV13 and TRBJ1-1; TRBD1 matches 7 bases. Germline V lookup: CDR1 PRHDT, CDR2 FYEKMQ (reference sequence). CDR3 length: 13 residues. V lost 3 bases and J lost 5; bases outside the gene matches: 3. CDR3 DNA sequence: TGTGCCAGCAGCTTGAGACAGGGAACTGAAGCTTTCTTT. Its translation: CASSLRQGTEAFF. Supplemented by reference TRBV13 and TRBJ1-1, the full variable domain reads AAGVIQSPRHLIKEKRETATLKCYPIPRHDTVYWYQQGPGQDPQFLISFYEKMQSDKGSIPDRFSAQQFSDYHSELNMSSLELGDSALYFCASSLRQGTEAFFGQGTRLTVV.

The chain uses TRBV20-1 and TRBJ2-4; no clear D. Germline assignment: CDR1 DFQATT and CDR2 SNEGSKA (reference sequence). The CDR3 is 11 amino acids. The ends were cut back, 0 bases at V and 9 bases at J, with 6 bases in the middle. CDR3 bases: TGCAGTGCTAGAGAAGCGCCCATTCAGTACTTC. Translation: CSAREAPIQYF.

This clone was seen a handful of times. The CDR3 protein is CSVGLRGESETQYF. The CDR3 DNA reads TGCAGCGTTGGTCTCCGGGGGGAATCAGAGACCCAGTACTTC. The chain joins TRBV29-1 to TRBJ2-5, with 7 bases fitting TRBD2. Per the germline V gene, CDR1 is SQVTM and CDR2 is ANQGSEA. The length of the CDR3 is 14 residues. V trimming: 4 bases; J trimming: 4 bases; junction bases outside the gene matches: 9.

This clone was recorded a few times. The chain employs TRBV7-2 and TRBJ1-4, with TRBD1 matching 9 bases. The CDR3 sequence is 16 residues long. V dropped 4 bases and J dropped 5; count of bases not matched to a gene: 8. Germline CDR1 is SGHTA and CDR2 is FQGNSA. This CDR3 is CASSSPPGTGNEKLFF. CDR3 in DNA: TGTGCCAGCAGCTCCCCACCCGGGACAGGGAATGAAAAACTGTTTTTT.

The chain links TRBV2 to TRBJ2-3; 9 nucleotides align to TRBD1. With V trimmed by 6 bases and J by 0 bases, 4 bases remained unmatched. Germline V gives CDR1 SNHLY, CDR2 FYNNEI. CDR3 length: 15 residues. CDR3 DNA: TGTGCCAGCAGGGTACAGGGGGCGAGCACAGATACGCAGTATTTT. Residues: CASRVQGASTDTQYF.